This T cell receptor (beta chain) came from a study of CD8 T cells in Susac syndrome. Reverse transcription of about 0.45 to 1 ug RNA was performed with random hexamers. TCR beta CDR3 was amplified by immunoSEQ covering 54 Vbeta and 13 Jbeta. From the immunoSEQ multiplex PCR reads, TCRdb called clonotypes with MiXCR, one entry per CDR3 protein. In the table there are more than 95,000 distinct CDR3 sequences, around 94% of which are singletons. The CDR3 spans 14 residues. V was shortened by 3 bases and J by 4 bases, with 12 bases between the two germline ends. Looked up from germline, CDR1 is SGHVS and CDR2 is FNYEAQ. Study-level findings and limits: Across the total CD8+ repertoires, over 15 Susac-specific public clones were found. The CD8+ TEMRA repertoires yielded a few such clones.

This clonotype occurred once. Its antigen is not known. TCR beta sequencing covered blood CD8+ and CD4+ T cells. Negative isolation was used for CD8+ and CD4+ T cells and FACS enrichment for TEMRA cells. Sample: CD8+ T cells from PBMCs. The receptor was derived from a human donor with Susac syndrome. The rearrangement links TRBV7-6 to TRBJ1-1; D is ambiguous. CDR3 amino acids: CASSFSRLGTEAFF. CDR3 in DNA: TGTGCCAGCAGCTTCTCCCGACTCGGCACTGAAGCTTTCTTT.